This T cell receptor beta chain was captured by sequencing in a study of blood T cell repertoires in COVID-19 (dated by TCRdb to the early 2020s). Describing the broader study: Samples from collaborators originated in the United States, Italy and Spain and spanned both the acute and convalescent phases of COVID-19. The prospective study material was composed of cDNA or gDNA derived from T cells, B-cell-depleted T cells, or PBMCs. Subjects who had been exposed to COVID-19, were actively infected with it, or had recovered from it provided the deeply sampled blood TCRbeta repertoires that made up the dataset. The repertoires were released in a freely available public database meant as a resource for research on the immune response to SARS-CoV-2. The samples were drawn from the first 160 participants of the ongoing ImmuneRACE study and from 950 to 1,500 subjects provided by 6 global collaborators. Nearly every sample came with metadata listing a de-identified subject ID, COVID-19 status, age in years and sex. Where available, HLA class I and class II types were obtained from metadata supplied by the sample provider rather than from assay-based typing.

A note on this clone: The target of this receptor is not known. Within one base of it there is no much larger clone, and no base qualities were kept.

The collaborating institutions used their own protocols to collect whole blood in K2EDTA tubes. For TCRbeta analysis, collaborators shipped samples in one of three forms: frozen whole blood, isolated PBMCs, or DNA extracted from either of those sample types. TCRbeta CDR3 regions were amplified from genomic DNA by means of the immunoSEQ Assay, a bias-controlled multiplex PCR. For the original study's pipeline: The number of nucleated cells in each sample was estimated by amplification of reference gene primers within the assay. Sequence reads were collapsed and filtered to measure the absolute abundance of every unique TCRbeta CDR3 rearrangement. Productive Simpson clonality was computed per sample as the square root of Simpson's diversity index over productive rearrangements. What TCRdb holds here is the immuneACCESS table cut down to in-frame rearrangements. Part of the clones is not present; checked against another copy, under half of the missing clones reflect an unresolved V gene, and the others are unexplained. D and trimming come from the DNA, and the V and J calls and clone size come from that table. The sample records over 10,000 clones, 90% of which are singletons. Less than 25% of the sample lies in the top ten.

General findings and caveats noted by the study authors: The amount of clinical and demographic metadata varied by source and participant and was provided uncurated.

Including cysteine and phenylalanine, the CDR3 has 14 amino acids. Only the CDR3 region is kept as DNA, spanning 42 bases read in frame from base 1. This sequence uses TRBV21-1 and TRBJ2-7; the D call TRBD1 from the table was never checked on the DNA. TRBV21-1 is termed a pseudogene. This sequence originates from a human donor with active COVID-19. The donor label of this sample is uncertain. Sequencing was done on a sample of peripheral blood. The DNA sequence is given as TGTGCCAGCAGCAAGTGGACAGGGTCCTACGAGCAGTACTTC. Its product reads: CASSKWTGSYEQYF.